This T cell receptor (beta chain) was retrieved from a study of blood T cell repertoires in COVID-19. Study as a whole: Both acute and convalescent COVID-19 samples were obtained from the United States, Italy and Spain. Sources were T cells, B-cell-depleted T cells, or PBMCs; the material itself was cDNA or gDNA.

There are 17 residues in the CDR3. CDR1 is MGHRA, CDR2 YSYEKL, per germline. V lost 3 bases, J lost 7 bases, and 21 bases lay in between. Profiling relied on immunoSEQ multiplex PCR, and the TCRdb table lists in-frame clones only, not all of them. Of about 230,000 clones detected, approximately 87% appear once; the ten largest clones hold about 2.5%. The chain employs TRBV4-1 and TRBJ1-4, with a possible D match to TRBD1 (5 bases). The sequencing input was peripheral blood. This TCR was recovered from a woman in her 70s with active or convalescent COVID-19. Written as DNA, the CDR3 is TGCGCCAGCAGCCACACCGGGGGAGGGTTTGTCGCTGAAAAACTGTTTTTT. Its translation is CASSHTGGGFVAEKLFF.